This T cell receptor beta chain was retrieved from a study of CD8+CD57+ T cells in acquired aplastic anemia (dated by TCRdb to about 2018). With respect to the entire study: On average, sorted CD4+ and CD8+ cells yielded about 3 ug of extracted DNA, with a range of roughly 0.18 to 30 ug. An average of roughly 9.8 million reads for CD4+ cells and approximately 11 million reads for CD8+ cells was obtained from healthy donor samples.

In this study, sorted CD4+ and CD8+ T cells from the blood of healthy subjects and of severe aplastic anemia patients had their TCR repertoires deep-sequenced. Ficoll-Paque density gradient centrifugation was used to isolate peripheral blood mononuclear cells. Before DNA was extracted, CD4+ and CD8+ T cells were sorted using either FACS or magnetic beads. Study-wide conclusions, independent of this receptor: Although roughly 29 CD8+ CDR3 sequences were shared by patients and controls, these sequences appeared highly expressed in patients and within the immunodominant clones of patients. CD8+ Simpson's diversity did not differ significantly between patients and healthy controls (P=0.060).

Concerning this clonotype itself: Its antigen has not been determined. This may come from a read error, since a much larger clone is one base off.

TCR beta VDJ combination and CDR3 sequence profiling used genomic DNA as the template. An Illumina HiSeq 2000 was used for TCR repertoire sequencing. In the source study's methods: TRBV/TRBJ rearrangement plots, CDR3 size and DJ length profiles, and Simpson's diversity index were used to assess repertoires. The most abundant DNA sequence in the deep sequencing data was taken as the immunodominant clone. CDR3 amino acid sequences were checked for sharing across subjects and were also compared against the VDJdb database and published repertoires. TCRdb reprocessed the public reads (quality trimming at Q25 with fastp, clone calling with MiXCR) and kept in-frame beta chains. Each record represents a unique CDR3 protein, reported with the most common genes and DNA among its rows. The V and J calls and clone size are TCRdb's, not the authors'. Present in this sample are fewer than 200,000 distinct CDR3 sequences, about 48% of which were seen just once. Of the sample, 0.8% to 1.1% falls within the top ten clones.

CDR3 length: 14 amino acids, cysteine to phenylalanine. Just the 42-base CDR3 DNA is kept, in frame starting at base 1. CDR1 and CDR2, looked up from the germline V gene, are SQVTM and ANQGSEA. V drops 7 bases and J drops 5 bases, leaving 17 bases in between. Sequencing used sorted CD4+, CD8+, or CD8+CD57+ T cells (not recorded which) from PBMCs. The receptor comes from a human donor in good health. This chain joins TRBV29-1 to TRBJ2-2; TRBD2 might be the D gene, on 7 matching bases. The CDR3 loop reads CSARHEGGTGELFF. Read as DNA, the sequence is TGCAGCGCCCGGCACGAGGGGGGGACCGGGGAGCTGTTTTTT.